This note documents a single TCR beta chain sequence. Its cognate antigen is unknown. These data are taken from a study of follicular helper T cells after annual influenza vaccination. Study-wide results and limits: Most later recoveries of Day 7 ICOS+CD38+ clones were ICOS-CD38- cTfh.

Specified time point: 2015-2016 season, 7 days after influenza vaccination. Germline values: CDR1 MNHEY, CDR2 SVGAGI. This CDR3 comprises 14 residues. The V and J ends lost 2 bases and 2 bases, in that order; junction bases with no gene match: 3. Clones were sequenced by immunoSEQ multiplex PCR, and TCRdb holds only the in-frame ones, with some missing. The table records roughly 7,000 clones, over 80% of them present only once. This chain links TRBV6-5 with TRBJ2-7; 7 bases are shared with TRBD2. This TCR was sampled from an adult who received the influenza vaccine. The sample consisted of CXCR5+ CD38- circulating T follicular helper cells from blood, taken 7 days after influenza vaccination. Indicated subset: circulating Tfh, non-naive CD4+CXCR5+PD-1+ (ICOS+CD38+ or ICOS-CD38-). The CDR3 sequence: CASSYERGTYEQYF. The CDR3 DNA sequence: TGTGCCAGCAGTTACGAGCGGGGAACCTACGAGCAGTACTTC.